This TCR beta chain comes out of a study of identical twins (dated by TCRdb to the mid-2010s). Concerning the study at large: TCR alpha and beta repertoires from monozygotic twins, unrelated adults of various ages and cord blood were deep-sequenced to test whether fetal clonotypes persist. Replicate twin experiments were performed at different times using different library preparation protocols to rule out contamination.

Notes on this clonotype: No cognate antigen has been identified for it. Per-base qualities were not stored, and no clone one base away is much larger.

Every donor was a healthy Caucasian. The twin cohort comprised three pairs of female monozygotic twins, all aged roughly 18 to 30 years. Peripheral blood mononuclear cells were the source from which RNA for the TCR libraries was isolated. Libraries were made using 5' RACE. Sequencing instrument: Illumina HiSeq 2000. A universal primer binding site was added through template switching, and the final cDNA carried a unique molecular identifier so that TCR cDNA molecules could be counted accurately. Specific primers in the conserved constant-segment region were used to synthesize first-strand cDNA for the TCR alpha and beta chains. Each cDNA library was double barcoded, with a SMART-Mk sample barcode plus Illumina barcodes, to control for contamination. TruSeq adapter sequences along with Illumina sample barcodes were introduced in two successive PCR steps. The Illumina HiSeq platform was used with custom primers to sequence TCR alpha and beta cDNA libraries. In the authors' own workflow: MiGEC processed the raw reads to extract unique molecular identifiers, while MiXCR was used to determine the CDR3 positions. For each individual, recombination models were inferred using an EM algorithm with the repgenHMM and IGoR tools. The tcR package in R was used for shared clonotype analysis, with sharing normalized by the product of cloneset sizes. To study raw recombination without the effects of thymic and clonal selection, out-of-frame nonproductive sequences were analyzed. The public reads were quality trimmed at Q25 with fastp and then assembled into clones with MiXCR by TCRdb, keeping productive beta chains. Identical CDR3 proteins give one entry, which carries the most common genes and DNA. The V and J calls follow TCRdb's processing rather than the paper's. The sample table contains roughly 700,000 distinct CDR3 sequences; only one count was recorded for less than 10% of them. Clones ranked in the top ten supply roughly 0.9% of the sample.

Here is what the overall study found, with its caveats: Abundant cord blood beta clonotypes had fewer insertions, young adult naive repertoires showed a similar but weaker trend, and memory repertoires showed no such trend. A weaker excess of twin sharing was found in beta out-of-frame sequences because the signal-to-noise ratio was lowered by fewer shared sequences. Out-of-frame TCR alpha sharing in monozygotic twins was systematically underestimated by recombination models, whereas sharing between unrelated individuals was in agreement with the recombination models. Invariant T cells such as MAIT and iNKT could partly confound zero-insertion analyses, though diverse VJ usage argued against this for most clonotypes. Because the same donors could not be followed over many years, conclusions were based on cross-sectional statistical analysis. Compared with coincidental sharing between unrelated individuals, out-of-frame TCR alpha sequences shared between twins had an excess of sequences with low generation probability.

Based on the germline V gene (reference sequence), the CDR1 and CDR2 sequences are LNHNV and YYDKDF. The CDR3 covers 14 residues, taking in both the cysteine and the phenylalanine. Only the CDR3 part of the read is kept: 42 bases, read in frame from the first base. V gives up 6 bases and J gives up 5 bases, and the segment between their germline ends measures 16 bases. This same sample was also part of a study on yellow fever vaccine responses in identical twins. From the second report: The authors reported that the T cell response to vaccination in identical twins appeared partly convergent and partly personalized. Focusing on identical twins, the study followed the T cell clones that responded to the vaccine, and did so with precision.

The sequence was obtained from a young woman in good health. Sequenced: PBMCs. The receptor chain draws on TRBV15 and TRBJ2-5; the D gene is perhaps TRBD2, from 6 matching bases. Here the CDR3 is given as CATSFGRGSETQYF. The nucleotide sequence reads TGTGCCACCAGTTTTGGGCGGGGCAGCGAGACCCAGTACTTC.